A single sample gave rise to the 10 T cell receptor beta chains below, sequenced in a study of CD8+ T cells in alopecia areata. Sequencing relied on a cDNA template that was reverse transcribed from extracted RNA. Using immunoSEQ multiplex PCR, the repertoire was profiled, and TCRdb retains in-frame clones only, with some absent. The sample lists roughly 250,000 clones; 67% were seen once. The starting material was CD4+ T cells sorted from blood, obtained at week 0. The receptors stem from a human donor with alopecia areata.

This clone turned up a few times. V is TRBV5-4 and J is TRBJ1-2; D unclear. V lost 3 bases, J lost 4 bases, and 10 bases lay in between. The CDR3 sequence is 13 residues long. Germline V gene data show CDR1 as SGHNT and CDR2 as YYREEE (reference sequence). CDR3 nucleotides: TGTGCCAGCAGCTCTGGTCCCAGCTATGGCTACACCTTC. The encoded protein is CASSSGPSYGYTF.

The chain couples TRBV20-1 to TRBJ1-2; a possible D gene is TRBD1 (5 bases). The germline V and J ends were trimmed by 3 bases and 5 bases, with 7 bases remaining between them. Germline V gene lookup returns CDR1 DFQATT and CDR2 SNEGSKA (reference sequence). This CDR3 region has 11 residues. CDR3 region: CSARTAYGYTF. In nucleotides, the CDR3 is TGCAGTGCTAGGACAGCTTATGGCTACACCTTC.

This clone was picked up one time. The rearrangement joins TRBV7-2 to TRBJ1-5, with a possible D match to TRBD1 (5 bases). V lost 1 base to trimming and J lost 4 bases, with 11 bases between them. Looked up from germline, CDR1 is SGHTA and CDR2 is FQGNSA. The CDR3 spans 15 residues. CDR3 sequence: CASSLVGVGNQPQHF. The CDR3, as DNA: TGTGCCAGCAGCTTAGTGGGGGTTGGGAATCAGCCCCAGCATTTT.

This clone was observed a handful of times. CDR3 coding DNA: TGTGCCAGCAGCGCCGGGAGCACGACCCAAGAGACCCAGTACTTC. As protein: CASSAGSTTQETQYF. The chain recombines TRBV9 with TRBJ2-5; a possible D gene is TRBD2 (6 bases). The CDR3 is 15 amino acids. Germline V lookup: CDR1 SGDLS, CDR2 YYNGEE. The V end was cut by 3 bases, the J end by 1 base, with 13 bases between.

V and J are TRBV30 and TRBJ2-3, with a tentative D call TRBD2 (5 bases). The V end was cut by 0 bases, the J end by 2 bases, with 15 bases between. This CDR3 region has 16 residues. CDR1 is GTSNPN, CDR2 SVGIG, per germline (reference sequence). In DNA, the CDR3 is TGTGCCTGGAGTGTACGAAAGGACGGGATCACAGATACGCAGTATTTT. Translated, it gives CAWSVRKDGITDTQYF.

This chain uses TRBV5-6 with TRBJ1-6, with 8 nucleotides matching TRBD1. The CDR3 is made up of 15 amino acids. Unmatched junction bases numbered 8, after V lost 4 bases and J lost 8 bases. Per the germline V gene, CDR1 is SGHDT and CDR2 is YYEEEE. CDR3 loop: CASSHRTGRYSPLHF. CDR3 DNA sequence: TGTGCCAGCAGCCACAGGACAGGGCGATATTCACCCCTCCACTTT.

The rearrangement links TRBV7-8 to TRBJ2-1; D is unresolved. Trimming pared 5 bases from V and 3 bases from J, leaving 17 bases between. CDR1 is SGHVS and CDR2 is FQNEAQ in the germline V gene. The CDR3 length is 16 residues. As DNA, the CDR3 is TGTGCCAGCAGCGGTCGGTCAAGGCTAGACTACAATGAGCAGTTCTTC. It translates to CASSGRSRLDYNEQFF.

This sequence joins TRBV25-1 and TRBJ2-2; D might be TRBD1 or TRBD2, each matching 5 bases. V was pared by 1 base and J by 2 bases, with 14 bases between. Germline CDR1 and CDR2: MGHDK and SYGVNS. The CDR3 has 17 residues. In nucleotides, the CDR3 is TGTGCCAGCAGTGAATCGGGGACGAGGCACAACACCGGGGAGCTGTTTTTT. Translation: CASSESGTRHNTGELFF.

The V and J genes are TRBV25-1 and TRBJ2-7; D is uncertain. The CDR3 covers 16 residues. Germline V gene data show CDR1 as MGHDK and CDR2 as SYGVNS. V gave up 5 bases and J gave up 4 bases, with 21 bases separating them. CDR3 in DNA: TGTGCCAGCAGTAGCTCTACCCCGGACCACCCATACGAGCAGTACTTC. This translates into CASSSSTPDHPYEQYF.

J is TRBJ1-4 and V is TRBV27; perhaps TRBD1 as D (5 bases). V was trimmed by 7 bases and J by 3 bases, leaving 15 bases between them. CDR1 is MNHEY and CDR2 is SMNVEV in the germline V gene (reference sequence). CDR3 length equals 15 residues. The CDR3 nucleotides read TGTGCCAGCAAAGGTTGGGGGGTTGCTAATGAAAAACTGTTTTTT. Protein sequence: CASKGWGVANEKLFF.